A single sample gave rise to the 27 T cell receptor beta chains below, sequenced in a study of control samples from healthy donors and cancer patients. Measured with immunoSEQ multiplex PCR; TCRdb has only the in-frame clones, and not every one. The sample holds more than 150,000 clones; 80% to 95% are singletons and the top ten take roughly 0.7%. The sample taken for sequencing was blood. These receptors came from a woman aged 25 to 39 in good health.

The chain employs TRBV7-9 and TRBJ2-7; D may be TRBD2 (5 bases). Between the trimmed V and J ends, which lost 1 base and 1 base, there was a span of 14 bases. This CDR3 region has 16 residues. Looked up from germline, CDR1 is SEHNR and CDR2 is FQNEAQ (reference sequence). In DNA form, the CDR3 reads TGTGCCAGCAGCTTAGATCCCCGGACTGCTTCCTACGAGCAGTACTTC. It specifies CASSLDPRTASYEQYF.

The rearrangement uses TRBV14 and TRBJ2-1, with 13 bases matching TRBD2. V was clipped by 3 bases and J by 2 bases; unmatched bases: 7. The CDR3 contains 18 residues. CDR1 is SGHDN, CDR2 FVKESK, per germline. The CDR3 nucleotides are TGTGCCAGCAGCCAGCTAACTAGCGGGAGGGCTGCCTACAATGAGCAGTTCTTC. Its protein is CASSQLTSGRAAYNEQFF.

The chain has TRBV19 and TRBJ1-2, with 7 bases lining up with TRBD1. This CDR3 has 14 residues. Germline CDR1 is LNHDA and CDR2 is SQIVND (reference sequence). J was trimmed by 4 bases and V by 5 bases; bases with no gene match: 7. This chain's CDR3 is CASSARDRLYGYTF. CDR3 bases: TGTGCCAGTAGTGCCCGGGACAGACTCTATGGCTACACCTTC.

The chain combines TRBV6-2 or TRBV6-3 with TRBJ1-2; 11 bases map to TRBD1. The V and J ends lost 2 bases and 4 bases, in that order; junction bases with no gene match: 0. This CDR3 region has 14 residues. Germline V gene lookup returns CDR1 MNHEY and CDR2 SVGEGT. Here the CDR3 reads CASSYGTGGYGYTF. CDR3 DNA: TGTGCCAGCAGTTACGGGACAGGGGGCTATGGCTACACCTTC.

V usage is TRBV19 and J usage is TRBJ1-6; D is unresolved. V was shortened by 5 bases and J by 9 bases, with 20 bases between the two germline ends. CDR3 size: 16 residues. The V gene's germline CDR1 is LNHDA and CDR2 SQIVND (reference sequence). CDR3 in amino acids: CASSVGPTPRSSPLHF. As DNA, the CDR3 is TGTGCCAGTAGTGTCGGACCGACCCCACGAAGTTCACCCCTCCACTTT. The whole variable domain, filled in from reference TRBV19 and TRBJ1-6, reads DGGITQSPKYLFRKEGQNVTLSCEQNLNHDAMYWYRQDPGQGLRLIYYSQIVNDFQKGDIAEGYSVSREKKESFPLTVTSAQKNPTAFYLCASSVGPTPRSSPLHFGNGTRLTVT.

The rearrangement joins TRBV11-2 to TRBJ2-2; D call uncertain. This CDR3 region has 14 residues. CDR1 is SGHAT, CDR2 FQNNGV, per germline. With 1 base removed from V and 4 bases from J, the gap between germline ends came to 7 bases. Here the CDR3 DNA reads TGTGCCAGCAGCTTAGTACGTTCCACCGGGGAGCTGTTTTTT. Amino acid sequence: CASSLVRSTGELFF.

This chain uses TRBV6-2 or TRBV6-3 with TRBJ1-4; no firm D call. Germline V CDR1 and CDR2: MNHEY, SVGEGT. The CDR3 length is 12 residues. Trimming cost V 5 bases and J 6 bases, with 7 bases left between them. CDR3 residues: CASSLSDEKLFF. The CDR3 coding sequence is TGTGCCAGCAGTCTCTCCGATGAAAAACTGTTTTTT.

The chain is built from TRBV7-3 and TRBJ2-7, with 10 bases matching TRBD1. This CDR3 has 15 amino acids. Germline assignment: CDR1 SGHTA and CDR2 FQGTGA. After removal of 1 base from V and 6 bases from J, the junction contained 6 bases not matched to a gene. The CDR3 sequence is CASSLSAGQGFEQYF. The CDR3 bases are TGTGCCAGCAGCTTAAGTGCGGGACAGGGGTTCGAGCAGTACTTC.

The CDR3 sequence: CASSQPLETSGPRARAQYF. CDR3 bases: TGTGCCAGCAGCCAACCCTTGGAAACTAGCGGGCCCCGGGCTCGGGCCCAGTACTTC. The chain links TRBV4-2 to TRBJ2-5; the match to TRBD2 covers 9 bases. The V and J ends lost 2 bases and 9 bases, in that order; junction bases with no gene match: 22. The CDR3 is 19 amino acids. In germline, CDR1 is LGHNA, CDR2 YNFKEQ.

The chain links TRBV5-4 to TRBJ2-5; D is uncertain. The CDR3 sequence is 15 residues long. The germline V gene has CDR1 SGHNT and CDR2 YYREEE (reference sequence). V was clipped by 1 base and J by 2 bases, with 12 bases between them. Written as DNA, the CDR3 is TGTGCCAGCAGCTTGAAGCTTGATAGTCAAGAGACCCAGTACTTC. Translating gives CASSLKLDSQETQYF.

DNA of the CDR3: TGTGCCAGCAGGAGGCCGGGACTAGCGGGACTTGGGGAGCAGTTCTTC. It codes for CASRRPGLAGLGEQFF. J is TRBJ2-1 and V is TRBV2; 13 bases agree with TRBD2. This CDR3 spans 16 amino acids. With 6 bases clipped from V and 10 bases from J, the junction kept 12 bases outside the gene matches. Germline assignment: CDR1 SNHLY and CDR2 FYNNEI.

CDR3 sequence: CASSQVHSRGTGELFF. The CDR3 bases are TGCGCCAGCAGCCAAGTCCACTCCCGGGGCACCGGGGAGCTGTTTTTT. The chain employs TRBV4-1 and TRBJ2-2; D might be TRBD2 (5 bases). Germline V gene sequence: CDR1 MGHRA, CDR2 YSYEKL. Trimming stripped 1 base from V and 4 bases from J, with 13 bases between. The CDR3 extends over 16 amino acids.

This clone has just a few counts. J is TRBJ2-7 and V is TRBV6-5; either TRBD1 or TRBD2 may supply D (5 bases each). CDR3 size: 14 residues. Germline-derived CDR1 and CDR2 are MNHEY and SVGAGI. Trimming left V 5 bases short and J 4 bases short, with 15 bases between. Here the CDR3 reads CASSPDRTRYEQYF. Written as DNA, the CDR3 is TGTGCCAGCAGTCCCGACAGAACTAGGTACGAGCAGTACTTC.

The V and J genes are TRBV5-5 and TRBJ1-1; no definite D call. The CDR3 runs to 16 residues. Germline values: CDR1 SGHKS, CDR2 YYEKEE (reference sequence). Trimming shortened V by 0 bases and J by 3 bases, and 15 bases separated the two germline ends. The DNA for the CDR3 is TGTGCCAGCAGCTTGGGGGTCCAGGTGGGCTACACTGAAGCTTTCTTT. The encoded protein is CASSLGVQVGYTEAFF.

This clone was seen a single time. The CDR3 protein is CASSGSSYEQYF. The CDR3 DNA reads as TGTGCCAGCAGCGGTAGCTCCTACGAGCAGTACTTC. The gene calls are TRBV16 and TRBJ2-7; D uncertain. Deletions cut 5 bases from V and 0 bases from J, with 5 bases between. This CDR3 spans 12 amino acids. Germline CDR1 reads KGHSY; CDR2 reads FQNENV.

This chain joins TRBV5-6 and TRBJ2-5; the D gene is possibly TRBD1 (6 bases). The CDR3 is 13 amino acids. The V gene lost 4 bases and the J gene lost 4 bases, with 11 bases spanning the gap. Germline CDR1 reads SGHDT; CDR2 reads YYEEEE. CDR3 in DNA: TGTGCCAGCAGCCTGGAGACAGGAGAGACCCAGTACTTC. Its translation: CASSLETGETQYF.

In this sample, this clone turned up a few times. V and J are TRBV7-6 and TRBJ1-5; D perhaps matches TRBD1 (6 bases). The CDR3 sequence is 15 residues long. Trimming shortened V by 1 base and J by 2 bases, and 9 bases separated the two germline ends. Germline values: CDR1 SGHVS, CDR2 FNYEAQ. The DNA of the CDR3 is TGTGCCAGCAGCTTAGTGGCAGGGGGCAATCAGCCCCAGCATTTT. It is translated as CASSLVAGGNQPQHF.

The chain links TRBV19 to TRBJ1-4; perhaps TRBD1 as D (5 bases). CDR3 length: 15 amino acids. Trimming pared 5 bases from V and 8 bases from J, leaving 18 bases between. Germline V CDR1 and CDR2: LNHDA, SQIVND (reference sequence). For the CDR3, the DNA is TGTGCCAGTAGTCAGCGCCGGGACTTAAGAGAAAAACTGTTTTTT. It yields the protein CASSQRRDLREKLFF.

The CDR3 protein is CASSFPLAGEETQYF. CDR3 sequence (DNA): TGTGCCAGCAGCTTCCCCCTAGCGGGAGAAGAGACCCAGTACTTC. This sequence joins TRBV7-2 and TRBJ2-5, with 10 bases fitting TRBD2. In germline, CDR1 is SGHTA, CDR2 FQGNSA. V shed 3 bases and J 3 bases; nucleotides not matched to a gene: 4. CDR3 length: 15 residues.

The rearrangement joins TRBV29-1 to TRBJ2-2; 8 positions match TRBD2. Per germline, CDR1 SQVTM and CDR2 ANQGSEA. CDR3 length equals 15 residues. Losses at the gene ends were 3 bases for V and 1 base for J; bases not matched to a gene: 4. The CDR3 here is CSVESGTRNTGELFF. In nucleotides, the CDR3 is TGCAGCGTTGAGAGTGGGACTAGGAACACCGGGGAGCTGTTTTTT.

This rearrangement joins TRBV7-9 to TRBJ2-1; the D call may be TRBD1 or TRBD2 (5 bases each). CDR3 length: 16 amino acids. Germline values: CDR1 SEHNR, CDR2 FQNEAQ (reference sequence). V lost 5 bases to trimming and J lost 2 bases, with 16 bases between them. CDR3 region: CASSPSPGTPYNEQFF. DNA of the CDR3: TGTGCCAGCAGCCCATCCCCCGGGACGCCCTACAATGAGCAGTTCTTC.

CDR3 protein: CASSDFGPGGSGTGELFF. DNA for the CDR3: TGTGCCAGCAGTGACTTTGGCCCGGGCGGGAGCGGAACCGGGGAGCTGTTTTTT. This chain uses TRBV6-4 with TRBJ2-2, with 7 bases aligning to TRBD2. V was clipped by 1 base and J by 5 bases; unmatched bases: 13. This CDR3 contains 18 residues. Per the germline V gene, CDR1 is MRHNA and CDR2 is SNTAGT.

This chain connects TRBV28 to TRBJ1-1; the match to TRBD1 covers 7 bases. The CDR3 consists of 16 residues. Per germline, CDR1 MDHEN and CDR2 SYDVKM. Unmatched junction bases numbered 11, after V lost 5 bases and J lost 2 bases. The CDR3 loop reads CASSQRRRGLNTEAFF. CDR3 in DNA: TGTGCCAGCAGTCAAAGGCGCAGGGGGTTAAACACTGAAGCTTTCTTT.

The rearrangement uses TRBV2 and TRBJ2-7; 7 nucleotides agree with TRBD1. This CDR3 has 14 amino acids. Trimming removed 6 bases from V and 2 bases from J; junction bases left unmatched: 7. Germline CDR1 and CDR2: SNHLY and FYNNEI. The CDR3 region has the DNA TGTGCCAGCAGACCGGGACAGAGAGCCTACGAGCAGTACTTC. Amino acids: CASRPGQRAYEQYF.

The table lists this clone with a few counts. Other DNA sequences from this sample encode an identical CDR3 as well. The chain combines TRBV7-2 with TRBJ2-7, with 8 bases lining up with TRBD2. V gave up 3 bases and J gave up 3 bases; unmatched junction bases: 10. This CDR3 has 16 residues. Germline lookup yields CDR1 SGHTA and CDR2 FQGNSA. In DNA form, the CDR3 reads TGTGCCAGCAGCTTTGGGTACGGGAGGGGGGGCTACGAGCAGTACTTC. Translated: CASSFGYGRGGYEQYF.

This chain joins TRBV7-3 and TRBJ2-7; D not certain. The CDR3 contains 12 residues. With 5 bases removed from V and 8 bases from J, the gap between germline ends came to 13 bases. Germline CDR1 is SGHTA and CDR2 is FQGTGA. CDR3 DNA sequence: TGTGCCAGCAGCCTCTCTGAAGGACAGCAGTACTTC. As protein: CASSLSEGQQYF.

The V and J genes are TRBV7-3 and TRBJ2-1; possibly TRBD2 for D (6 bases). The CDR3 extends over 17 amino acids. The germline V gene has CDR1 SGHTA and CDR2 FQGTGA. Trimming removed 0 bases at V and 2 bases at J, with 14 bases between. The CDR3 sequence is CASSLTEGGEAYNEQFF. The CDR3 bases are TGTGCCAGCAGCTTAACAGAGGGCGGGGAGGCCTACAATGAGCAGTTCTTC.